The 2 T cell receptor beta chains presented below share a single source sample, sequenced in a study of blood T cell repertoires in COVID-19. The repertoire was sequenced with immunoSEQ multiplex PCR; TCRdb's copy has only in-frame clones and lacks some. Of roughly 240,000 clones listed, 86% are singletons. Sequenced input: peripheral blood. Receptors were obtained from a woman aged 60-75 years who had recovered from COVID-19.

The J gene is TRBJ2-1, the V gene TRBV27; a weak D match, TRBD1 (5 bases). Germline assignment: CDR1 MNHEY and CDR2 SMNVEV (reference sequence). The ends were cut back, 5 bases at V and 4 bases at J, with 12 bases in the middle. This CDR3 has 14 residues. DNA of the CDR3: TGTGCCAGCAGTCCTCGGCAGGGTTACAATGAGCAGTTCTTC. Amino acid sequence: CASSPRQGYNEQFF.

The chain is built from TRBV4-3 and TRBJ2-7; 7 bases map to TRBD1. J was trimmed by 0 bases and V by 3 bases; bases with no gene match: 5. Germline V CDR1 and CDR2: LGHNA, YSLEER. This CDR3 spans 15 amino acids. This CDR3 reads CASSHRTGSSYEQYF. DNA for the CDR3: TGCGCCAGCAGCCACCGGACAGGAAGCTCCTACGAGCAGTACTTC.